The clone carrying this TCR beta chain appeared many times. Its antigen is undetermined. This specimen comes from a study of neurological immune-mediated disorders. Whole-study findings and limits: Multiple sclerosis, the disease with the least TCR clonal expansion, fell below healthy controls, whereas HTLV-1-associated myelopathy showed the most.

5'RACE generated cDNA with 10-nucleotide random UMIs. TCRdb used MiXCR to reprocess the 5' RACE reads, holding one entry per CDR3 protein. Of roughly 56,000 distinct CDR3 sequences detected, over 9.5% appear once; the ten largest clones hold about 1.7%. The junction had 5 bases not matched to a gene; V was cut back by 3 bases and J by 5 bases. Germline CDR1 reads SGHTA; CDR2 reads FQGNSA. CDR3 length: 14 residues. It was from 2 million PBMCs stored at -80 C that the unsorted libraries were obtained. This receptor was obtained from a man aged 55 to 69 in good health. The rearrangement links TRBV7-2 to TRBJ2-5, with 8 bases identical to TRBD2. Sequenced material: PBMCs. As DNA, the CDR3 is TGTGCCAGCAGCTTCGGCGGGGGGCACGAGACCCAGTACTTC. It specifies CASSFGGGHETQYF.